Listed below are T cell receptor beta chains from one sample, sequenced in a study of identical twins. TCRdb reprocessed the 5' RACE reads via MiXCR and lists one record per CDR3 protein. The table lists approximately 600,000 distinct CDR3 sequences, approximately 9.6% of them singletons. These data were also filed under a second study, of yellow fever vaccine responses in identical twins.

What was sequenced was PBMCs. The source is a woman aged 18 to 35 in good health. The conserved cysteine and the conserved F or W are not part of the CDR3 here.

j_call,v_call,cdr3_aa
TRBJ1-4,TRBV20-1,SATRGTQGEKLF
TRBJ2-5,TRBV3-1,ACTKDPGQETQY
TRBJ2-3,TRBV12-3/TRBV12-4,ASLSSGATDTQY
TRBJ1-4,TRBV29-1,SVLITGANEKLF
TRBJ1-4,TRBV27,ASKGVENEKLF
TRBJ2-2,TRBV12-3/TRBV12-4,TSSRRTSGINTGELF
TRBJ2-1,TRBV29-1,SVGGNEQF
TRBJ1-1,TRBV7-9,ASSPGHEAF
TRBJ2-7,TRBV6-2/TRBV6-3,ASTQGPYEQY
TRBJ2-1,TRBV5-6,ASSLGRTKYNEQF
TRBJ2-1,TRBV5-1,ASSLGRTVNEQF
TRBJ2-3,TRBV4-2,ASSPINAGTPDTQY
TRBJ2-3,TRBV20-1,SANGLITDTQY
TRBJ2-1,TRBV28,ASSYNSAGTRNNEQF
TRBJ2-3,TRBV10-1,ASRAGDRDTQY
TRBJ2-2,TRBV5-1,ATQTGTGELF
TRBJ2-2,TRBV5-1,ASRADSPGELF
TRBJ2-5,TRBV5-1,ASSIRPGLAEETQY
TRBJ2-7,TRBV11-3,ASSFSVGYEQY
TRBJ1-2,TRBV6-1,ASRPPLANYGYT
TRBJ2-1,TRBV9,ASSVSGGGSYNEQF
TRBJ2-3,TRBV11-2,ASRLDGLNTDTQY
TRBJ2-7,TRBV4-1,ASSPAFSDEQY
TRBJ2-7,TRBV7-2,ASSFYPQAGEQY
TRBJ2-7,TRBV6-2/TRBV6-3,ASSRMFIAGGREEQY
TRBJ2-7,TRBV21-1,ASSKGPREQY
TRBJ2-1,TRBV28,ASSLGTGYDEQF
TRBJ2-7,TRBV4-1,ASSRLIGLAAEQY
TRBJ2-3,TRBV3-1,ASGGSQSTDTQY
TRBJ2-1,TRBV20-1,SARGLGGGEQF
TRBJ2-1,TRBV20-1,SARDGTSGSIYYNEQF
TRBJ2-7,TRBV11-2,ASSLRYRTGGNEQY
TRBJ2-1,TRBV20-1,SARDPREGEYNEQF
TRBJ2-5,TRBV13,ASSLEGEETQY
TRBJ2-3,TRBV7-2,ASSSIGHTDTQY
TRBJ1-5,TRBV20-1,SARLAEIRNQPQH
TRBJ2-5,TRBV11-2,ASSPRTGGKETQY